This T cell receptor (beta chain) stems from a study of Ad26.COV2.S vaccination and SARS-CoV-2 variants. As to treatment: about 20 received Ad26.COV2.S at low or high dose, single or two shots; several received placebo; per-sample allocation not given. Material that was analyzed had been drawn on day 63 after the first vaccine or placebo injection. As its vector, the vaccine had Ad26, which expressed Wuhan-strain SARS-CoV-2 spike. Germline V gives CDR1 MNHEY, CDR2 SVGAGI. V lost 5 bases and J lost 8, with 18 bases in between. This CDR3 is 14 amino acids long. Data came from immunoSEQ multiplex PCR; TCRdb stores just in-frame clones and leaves some out. The data show roughly 420,000 clones, around 89% seen once. This clone came up once.

The material sequenced was peripheral blood, taken in a trial of Ad26.COV2.S vaccine versus placebo. The gene calls are TRBV6-5 and TRBJ1-2; tentative D call: TRBD1 (5 bases). This receptor was taken from a person aged 18 to 59 who received the Ad26.COV2.S COVID-19 vaccine or a placebo. CDR3 sequence (DNA): TGTGCCAGCAGTCCCTTGACAGCGGGAGTGGGCTACACCTTC. It codes for CASSPLTAGVGYTF.